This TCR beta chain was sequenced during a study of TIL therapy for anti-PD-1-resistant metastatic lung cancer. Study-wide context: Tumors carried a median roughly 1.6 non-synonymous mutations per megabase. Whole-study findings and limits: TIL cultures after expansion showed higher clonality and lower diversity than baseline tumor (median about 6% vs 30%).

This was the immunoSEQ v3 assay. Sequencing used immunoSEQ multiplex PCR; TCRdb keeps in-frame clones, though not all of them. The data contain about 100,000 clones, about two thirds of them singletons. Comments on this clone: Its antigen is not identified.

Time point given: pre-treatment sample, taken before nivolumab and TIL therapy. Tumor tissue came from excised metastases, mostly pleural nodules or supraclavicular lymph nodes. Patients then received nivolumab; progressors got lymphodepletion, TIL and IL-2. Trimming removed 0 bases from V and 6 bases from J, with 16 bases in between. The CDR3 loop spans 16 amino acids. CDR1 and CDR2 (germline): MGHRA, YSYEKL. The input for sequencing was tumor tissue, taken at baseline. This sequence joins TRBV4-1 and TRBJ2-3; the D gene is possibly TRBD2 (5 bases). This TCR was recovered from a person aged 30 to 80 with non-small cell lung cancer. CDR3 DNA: TGCGCCAGCAGCCAAGATCCTCGGCCAGAGGGTGATACGCAGTATTTT. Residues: CASSQDPRPEGDTQYF.